This entry features one T cell receptor beta chain sequence. The antigen is undetermined. This sample stems from a study of cytotoxic CD8 clonotypes in ibrutinib-treated CLL. TCRdb's table, derived via immunoSEQ multiplex PCR, lists solely in-frame clones and lacks some. The sample records 250,000 to 350,000 clones, approximately 79% being singletons. The germline V gene has CDR1 ENHRY and CDR2 SYGVKD. CDR3 length equals 15 residues. Trimming cost V 0 bases and J 4 bases, with 13 bases left between them. Study observations and caveats: Baseline levels were approached again at progression, after clonality had risen at ibrutinib response.

The chain joins TRBV10-3 to TRBJ2-7, with a weak D call TRBD1 (5 bases). The sample here was PBMCs, taken at disease progression, from a patient treated with ibrutinib. The receptor was derived from a human donor with chronic lymphocytic leukemia. The CDR3 loop is CAISESKKGPYEQYF. CDR3 nucleotide sequence: TGTGCCATCAGTGAGTCAAAGAAGGGGCCATACGAGCAGTACTTC.